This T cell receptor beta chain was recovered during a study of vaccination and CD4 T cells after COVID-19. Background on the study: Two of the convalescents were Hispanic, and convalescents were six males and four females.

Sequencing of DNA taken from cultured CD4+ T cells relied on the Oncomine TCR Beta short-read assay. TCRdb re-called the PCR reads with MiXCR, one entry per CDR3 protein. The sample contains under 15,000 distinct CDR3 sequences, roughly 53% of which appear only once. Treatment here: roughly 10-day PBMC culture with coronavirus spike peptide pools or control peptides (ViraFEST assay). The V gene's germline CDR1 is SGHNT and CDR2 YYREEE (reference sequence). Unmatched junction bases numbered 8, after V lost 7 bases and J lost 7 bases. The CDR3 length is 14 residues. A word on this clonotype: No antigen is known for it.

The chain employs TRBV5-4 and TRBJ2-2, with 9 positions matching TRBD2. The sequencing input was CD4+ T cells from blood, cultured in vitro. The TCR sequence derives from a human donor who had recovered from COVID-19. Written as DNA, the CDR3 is TGTGCCAGCGGGTCTAGCGGGAAGGTCGGGGAGCTGTTTTTT. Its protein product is CASGSSGKVGELFF.